This is a list of T cell receptor beta chains from one sample in a study of blood T cells in healthy people across ages. MiXCR was run by TCRdb on the 5' RACE reads, yielding one entry per CDR3 protein. The repertoire consists of approximately 800,000 distinct CDR3 sequences, with approximately 65% occurring once and the leading ten covering about 30%. The sample comprised blood. These receptor sequences come from a man under 40 in good health. Each CDR3 is given with its conserved first and last residue. D genes are given only for firm matches. Expanded clones get a size class; other rows say once, few or many, or leave the size out.

d_gene	abundance	v_gene	len	j_gene	CDR3aa	CDR3nt
TRBD1	NA	TRBV28	16	TRBJ1-2	CASKVVAGGSQYGYTF	TGTGCCAGCAAGGTGGTTGCAGGGGGATCCCAGTATGGCTACACCTTC
TRBD2	few	TRBV2	16	TRBJ2-1	CASKTAPGLDYNEQFF	TGTGCCAGCAAAACAGCTCCGGGACTAGACTACAATGAGCAGTTCTTC
TRBD2	NA	TRBV6-6	15	TRBJ2-7	CASSDPGVAGDEQYF	TGTGCCAGCAGTGACCCAGGAGTAGCGGGGGACGAGCAGTACTTC
TRBD2	NA	TRBV12-3/TRBV12-4	18	TRBJ2-5	CASSFNSGTSGFQETQYF	TGTGCCAGCAGTTTTAATTCCGGGACTAGCGGCTTCCAAGAGACCCAGTACTTC
NA	few	TRBV9	14	TRBJ1-2	CASSGTQEPYGYTF	TGTGCCAGCAGCGGAACACAGGAGCCCTATGGCTACACCTTC
TRBD2	NA	TRBV7-2	17	TRBJ2-5	CASSSHPPGLAKETQYF	TGTGCCAGCAGCTCTCACCCTCCGGGACTAGCCAAAGAGACCCAGTACTTC
NA	NA	TRBV7-3	15	TRBJ2-7	CASSLVGTGTTEQYF	TGTGCCAGCAGCTTAGTGGGCACCGGGACCACCGAGCAGTACTTC
TRBD2	NA	TRBV7-3	16	TRBJ2-1	CASSVTSGYSYNEQFF	TGTGCCAGCAGCGTGACTAGCGGCTACTCCTACAATGAGCAGTTCTTC
TRBD2	NA	TRBV5-1	20	TRBJ2-1	CASSGPWTSGGNPSYNEQFF	TGCGCCAGCAGCGGTCCTTGGACTAGCGGGGGAAACCCCTCCTACAATGAGCAGTTCTTC
NA	NA	TRBV6-2/TRBV6-3	12	TRBJ2-7	CASSYPAYEQYF	TGTGCCAGCAGTTACCCAGCCTACGAGCAGTACTTC
NA	few	TRBV12-3/TRBV12-4	15	TRBJ2-6	CASSLSDSGANVLTF	TGTGCCAGCAGTTTATCGGACTCTGGGGCCAACGTCCTGACTTTC
NA	NA	TRBV2	14	TRBJ2-3	CASSGGVGTDTQYF	TGTGCCAGCAGTGGGGGGGTGGGCACAGATACGCAGTATTTT
TRBD2	NA	TRBV7-9	14	TRBJ2-1	CASRRGTSRDEQFF	TGTGCCAGCAGACGCGGGACTAGCCGCGATGAGCAGTTCTTC
NA	NA	TRBV4-1	17	TRBJ1-2	CASSQEFSPQGSYGYTF	TGCGCCAGCAGCCAAGAATTCAGTCCGCAGGGGTCCTATGGCTACACCTTC
NA	NA	TRBV7-9	17	TRBJ1-5	CASSLAQGTGGNQPQHF	TGTGCCAGCAGCTTAGCACAGGGTACTGGGGGCAATCAGCCCCAGCATTTT
NA	few	TRBV14	12	TRBJ2-7	CASSQVRDEQYF	TGTGCCAGCAGCCAAGTTAGGGACGAGCAGTACTTC
TRBD1	NA	TRBV7-9	19	TRBJ2-1	CASSHTRDRGRSSYNEQFF	TGTGCCAGCAGCCATACTCGGGACAGGGGACGGAGTTCCTACAATGAGCAGTTCTTC
TRBD1	NA	TRBV5-1	16	TRBJ1-2	CASSPSGAGGFVGYTF	TGCGCCAGCAGCCCGAGTGGGGCAGGGGGCTTCGTCGGCTACACCTTC